This T cell receptor beta chain was obtained from a study of OX40 agonist ivuxolimab in advanced cancers. Study-level information: Mean age about 60 years, range about 23 to 79; approximately 80% male. Whole-study findings and limits: Within 6 weeks, CD4+ and CD8+ blood T cells expanded clonally at 0.1 to 3.0 mg/kg.

The table came from immunoSEQ multiplex PCR; TCRdb's copy has only in-frame clones and leaves some out. The table lists tens of thousands of clones, 70% to 90% of them singletons. V lost 1 base, J lost 3 bases, and 3 bases lay in between. The CDR3 spans 12 residues. CDR1 and CDR2 (germline): KGHSH, LQKENI. Note on this clone: Its antigen is undetermined.

The sample here was CD4+ or CD8+ T cells sorted from blood, taken in a trial of the OX40 agonist ivuxolimab. The chain links TRBV18 to TRBJ1-1; D call uncertain. The sequence derives from an adult with an advanced solid tumor such as melanoma, head and neck, liver or kidney cancer. CDR3 amino acids: CASSPRDTEAFF. CDR3 nucleotide sequence: TGTGCCAGCTCACCACGGGACACTGAAGCTTTCTTT.